This T cell receptor beta chain was profiled in a study of shared clonotypes between healthy human individuals. A note on this clone: The identical CDR3 is also encoded by other nucleotide sequences in the sample.

Clones were read by immunoSEQ multiplex PCR, and TCRdb kept only the in-frame ones, dropping some. The sample includes 1.5 million to 2.5 million clones, approximately 94% of them seen just once. Naive CD8 isolation took CD45RO-negative cells positively selected for CCR7 and excluded terminally differentiated effector memory CD45RA+ cells. CDR3 length equals 15 residues. Germline assignment: CDR1 SNHLY and CDR2 FYNNEI. V was clipped by 5 bases and J by 1 base; unmatched bases: 5. The clonotype comes from a man aged 18 to 29 in good health. The genes are TRBV2 and TRBJ1-5; 7 nucleotides match TRBD1. What was sequenced was naive CD8+ T cells sorted from blood. The CDR3 sequence is CASSPGTASNQPQHF. Here the CDR3 DNA reads TGTGCCAGCAGTCCCGGGACAGCGAGCAATCAGCCCCAGCATTTT.